The clone carrying this T cell receptor (beta chain) occurred many times. As yet, its antigen is unknown. The source material, RNA transcripts, was used to amplify TCR beta CDR3 regions. Primed by the HTBI set, a first-round RT-PCR was run on the TCR CDR3. One entry per CDR3 protein results from TCRdb running MiXCR on the multiplex PCR reads. In the table there are some 560,000 distinct CDR3 sequences, about a sixth of which are singletons. The sample originates from a study of T cells in Graves' hyperthyroidism and ophthalmopathy. Whole-study results and caveats: Most expanded thyroid clonotypes above 0.001 also appeared in blood.

This CDR3 is 14 amino acids long. CDR1 and CDR2 (germline): GTSNPN, SVGIG (reference sequence). V gave up 2 bases and J gave up 0 bases, with 8 bases separating them. Hyperthyroidism had been newly diagnosed in patients aged 18 to 65, and its duration was under 2 months. The genes are TRBV30 and TRBJ2-1; D unresolved. The origin of this receptor is a woman in her thirties with Graves' hyperthyroidism. The sequencing input was blood. CDR3 region: CAWSPASSYNEQFF. Here the CDR3 DNA reads TGTGCCTGGAGTCCCGCCAGCTCCTACAATGAGCAGTTCTTC. The whole variable domain, filled in from reference TRBV30 and TRBJ2-1, reads SQTIHQWPATLVQPVGSPLSLECTVEGTSNPNLYWYRQAAGRGLQLLFYSVGIGQISSEVPQNLSASRPQDRQFILSSKKLLLSDSGFYLCAWSPASSYNEQFFGPGTRLTVL.